This TCR beta chain was sequenced during a study of blood T cell repertoires in COVID-19. Whole-study context: T cells, B-cell-depleted T cells, or PBMCs supplied cDNA or gDNA.

Clones were read by immunoSEQ multiplex PCR, and TCRdb kept only the in-frame ones, dropping some. The repertoire holds about 47,000 clones, with 84% as singletons. Sequenced: peripheral blood. The sequence came from a man between 45 and 60 years old with acute or convalescent COVID-19.

DNA of the CDR3: TGTGCCAGCAGCAGGGGACAGTCCTTCTACGAGCAGTACTTC. It codes for CASSRGQSFYEQYF. The chain joins TRBV27 to TRBJ2-7, with 7 nucleotides matching TRBD1. The J segment lost 3 bases and the V segment lost 6 bases, leaving 8 bases of the junction unmatched. CDR3 length equals 14 residues. From germline, CDR1 is MNHEY and CDR2 SMNVEV (reference sequence).